The clone carrying this T cell receptor beta chain showed up many times. The entry originates in a study of molecular identifiers for immune sequencing clone quantification. TCRdb reprocessed the PCR reads via MiXCR and lists one record per CDR3 protein. The data contain more than 60,000 distinct CDR3 sequences, roughly 17% of them singletons. The germline V gene has CDR1 MNHNS and CDR2 SASEGT. V shed 6 bases, J shed 0 bases, and the junction held 4 bases outside the gene matches. The length of the CDR3 is 16 residues. This chain joins TRBV6-1 and TRBJ2-6, with TRBD1 matching 8 bases. The sample comprised naive CD8+ T cells from blood, with Jurkat cell RNA spiked in. Subset of the sample: FACS-sorted CD8+CD4-CCR7+CD45RA+ naive T cells. The source is a human donor in good health. Some libraries in this study had Jurkat cell RNA spiked in. CDR3 bases: TGTGCCAGCAGCCCCGGGACAGGCTCTGGGGCCAACGTCCTGACTTTC. This gives the protein CASSPGTGSGANVLTF.